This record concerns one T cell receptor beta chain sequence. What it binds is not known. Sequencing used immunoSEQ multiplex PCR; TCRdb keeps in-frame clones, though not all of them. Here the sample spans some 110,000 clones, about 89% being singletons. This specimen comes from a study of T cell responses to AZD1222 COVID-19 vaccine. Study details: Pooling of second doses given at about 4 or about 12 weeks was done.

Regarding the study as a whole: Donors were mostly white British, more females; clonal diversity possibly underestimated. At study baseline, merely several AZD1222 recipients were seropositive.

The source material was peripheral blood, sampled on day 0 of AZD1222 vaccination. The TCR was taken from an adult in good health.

The CDR3 reads CASSFEGTIVRGYTF. The DNA of the CDR3 is TGTGCCAGCAGCTTCGAAGGGACTATAGTGAGGGGCTACACCTTC. The rearrangement joins TRBV5-5 to TRBJ1-2; tentatively, D is TRBD1 (5 bases). Germline V gives CDR1 SGHKS, CDR2 YYEKEE (reference sequence). The germline V and J ends were trimmed by 2 bases and 8 bases, with 19 bases remaining between them. The CDR3 is made up of 15 amino acids.